The 8 T cell receptor beta chains reported below all come from one sample, sequenced in a study of blood T cells in healthy people across ages. Then a second PCR, running about 7 to 11 cycles, was carried out with a sample-barcoded 5' primer and a J-beta primer mix. TCRdb passed the 5' RACE reads through MiXCR, listing each CDR3 protein once. Of 1.5 million to 2 million distinct CDR3 sequences in the sample, about 50% were seen once. Sequenced sample: blood. The receptors come from a woman aged 40 to 49 in good health.

This clonotype was counted a few times. The CDR3 sequence: CASSVGLRGGQFQETQYF. CDR3 in DNA: TGTGCCAGCAGCGTAGGATTGAGAGGGGGACAGTTCCAAGAGACCCAGTACTTC. V usage is TRBV9 and J usage is TRBJ2-5, with TRBD1 matching over 7 bases. V lost 0 bases, J lost 1 base, and 12 bases stayed unmatched. Germline CDR1 is SGDLS and CDR2 is YYNGEE. The CDR3 is made up of 18 amino acids. Full variable domain (remainder filled in from reference TRBV9 and TRBJ2-5): DSGVTQTPKHLITATGQRVTLRCSPRSGDLSVYWYQQSLDQGLQFLIQYYNGEERAKGNILERFSAQQFPDLHSELNLSSLELGDSALYFCASSVGLRGGQFQETQYFGPGTRLLVL.

In DNA form, the CDR3 reads TGTGCCAGCAGTCCCGGGACAAATACGCAGTATTTT. Translation gives CASSPGTNTQYF. J is TRBJ2-3 and V is TRBV12-3 or TRBV12-4, with D maybe TRBD1 (6 bases). The V gene lost 5 bases and the J gene lost 7 bases, with 10 bases spanning the gap. This CDR3 has 12 residues.

This clonotype came up many times. The chain couples TRBV7-2 to TRBJ2-4; the D gene is possibly TRBD2 (6 bases). CDR3 length: 15 amino acids. Trimming pared 5 bases from V and 0 bases from J, leaving 11 bases between. CDR1 is SGHTA and CDR2 is FQGNSA in the germline V gene. The CDR3 region has the DNA TGTGCCAGCAGCGATCTGGGACTAGCCAAAAACATTCAGTACTTC. Translated, it gives CASSDLGLAKNIQYF. The entire variable domain, with the rest obtained from reference TRBV7-2 and TRBJ2-4, is as follows: GAGVSQSPSNKVTEKGKDVELRCDPISGHTALYWYRQSLGQGLEFLIYFQGNSAPDKSGLPSDRFSAERTGGSVSTLTIQRTQQEDSAVYLCASSDLGLAKNIQYFGAGTRLSVL.

CDR3 nucleotides: TGTGCCACCAGTGACACGGGACAGACCTTCAATCAGCCCCAGCATTTT. This codes for CATSDTGQTFNQPQHF. The chain is built from TRBV24-1 and TRBJ1-5; 7 bases are a match to TRBD1. The CDR3 has 16 amino acids. Germline V gene sequence: CDR1 KGHDR, CDR2 SFDVKD. The V segment lost 4 bases and the J segment 3 bases; nucleotides outside the gene matches: 8.

Here the CDR3 DNA reads TGCGCCAGCAGCCCCGACCCCACAGGGGGAGGTTGGGGTGAGCAGTTCTTC. It specifies CASSPDPTGGGWGEQFF. The chain carries TRBV4-1 and TRBJ2-1; TRBD1 matches at 8 bases. CDR3 size: 17 residues. Germline V gene data show CDR1 as MGHRA and CDR2 as YSYEKL. Germline trimming cut 4 bases from V and 9 bases from J; bases unmatched to any gene: 17.

V is TRBV20-1 and J is TRBJ2-3; TRBD2 aligns across 14 bases. Germline V CDR1 and CDR2: DFQATT, SNEGSKA (reference sequence). With 2 bases clipped from V and 1 base from J, the junction kept 8 bases outside the gene matches. CDR3 length equals 18 residues. CDR3 sequence: CSARLVPGLAGGTDTQYF. The CDR3 region has the DNA TGCAGTGCTAGATTGGTACCGGGACTAGCGGGAGGCACAGATACGCAGTATTTT.

The chain recombines TRBV6-6 with TRBJ1-5; 9 positions match TRBD1. After removal of 4 bases from V and 5 bases from J, the junction contained 3 bases not matched to a gene. Germline V gene lookup returns CDR1 MNHNY and CDR2 SVGAGI (reference sequence). The CDR3 spans 14 residues. The CDR3 DNA follows: TGTGCCAGCAGTTTCAACAGGGGGCATCAGCCCCAGCATTTT. It specifies CASSFNRGHQPQHF.

This clonotype showed up just a few times. The genes are TRBV7-2 and TRBJ1-5, with 8 bases aligning to TRBD1. This CDR3 region has 17 residues. From germline, CDR1 is SGHTA and CDR2 FQGNSA. V shed 5 bases and J 2 bases; nucleotides not matched to a gene: 11. CDR3 region: CASSEHRGVLGNQPQHF. DNA of the CDR3: TGTGCCAGCAGCGAACACAGGGGGGTTTTAGGCAATCAGCCCCAGCATTTT.